This TCR beta chain comes out of a study of shared clonotypes between healthy human individuals. The authors' processing: Junction-only immunoSEQ sequences carried no quality scores, so filtering differed. The repertoire was sequenced with immunoSEQ multiplex PCR; TCRdb's copy has only in-frame clones and lacks some. Clonal size and the V and J genes are those of that table, whereas D and trimming came from the DNA. Here the sample spans some 2.3 million clones, just over 90% being singletons. Concerning this clone: The antigen remains undetermined.

Whole-study findings and limits: Four donors had roughly 5.2% of their naive CD4 clonotypes in common.

The V and J ends lost 1 base and 6 bases respectively, with 12 bases between them. Germline loops: CDR1 SGHTA, CDR2 FQGNSA. There are 15 residues in the CDR3. The chain recombines TRBV7-2 with TRBJ2-2; D is uncertain. The sequencing sample was made of naive CD4+ T cells from PBMCs. Indicated subset: CD45RA+ positively selected. The receptor was derived from a man younger than 30 in good health. Some clones in this sample may be carry-over from other donors' samples. The CDR3 DNA reads TGTGCCAGCAGCTTAGGGCTTTTGTTCCCCGGGGAGCTGTTTTTT. Its translation: CASSLGLLFPGELFF.